Given below is one TCR beta chain in context. As originally analysed: Estimated nucleated cell counts came from reference gene primer amplification. TCRdb's copy holds only in-frame clones and misses some; the assay was immunoSEQ multiplex PCR. That table supplies the V and J calls and clone size; D and trimming were determined from the DNA. The data show 250,000 to 300,000 clones, less than 85% seen once. These data originate in a study of blood T cell repertoires in COVID-19. Whole-study context: The study drew acute and convalescent COVID-19 samples from the United States, Italy and Spain. PBMCs, B-cell-depleted T cells, or T cells provided the cDNA or gDNA that made up the material.

CDR3 length: 15 residues. Trimming removed 6 bases at V and 6 bases at J, with 18 bases between. The germline gives CDR1 SGHNT, CDR2 YYREEE (reference sequence). The specimen sequenced was peripheral blood. The V call is TRBV5-4, the J call TRBJ2-2, with a weak D call TRBD2 (5 bases). This receptor was obtained from a man aged 55 to 69 who had recovered from COVID-19. CDR3 amino acids: CASTSETRAAGELFF. The CDR3, as DNA: TGTGCCAGCACGTCTGAGACAAGAGCGGCCGGGGAGCTGTTTTTT.